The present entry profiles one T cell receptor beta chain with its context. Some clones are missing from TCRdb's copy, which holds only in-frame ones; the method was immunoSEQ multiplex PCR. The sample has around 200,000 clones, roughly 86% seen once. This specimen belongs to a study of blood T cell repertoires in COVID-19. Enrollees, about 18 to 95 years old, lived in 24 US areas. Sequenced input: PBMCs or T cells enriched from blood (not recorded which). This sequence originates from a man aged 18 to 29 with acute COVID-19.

CDR3 protein: CASKGLAGVVSYNEQFF. The CDR3 DNA reads as TGTGCCAGCAAGGGACTAGCGGGAGTAGTGTCCTACAATGAGCAGTTCTTC. The chain carries TRBV28 and TRBJ2-1; 14 positions agree with TRBD2. The CDR3 is 17 amino acids. In germline, CDR1 is MDHEN, CDR2 SYDVKM. With V trimmed by 7 bases and J by 1 base, 6 bases remained unmatched. The full variable domain, completed using reference TRBV28 and TRBJ2-1, is DVKVTQSSRYLVKRTGEKVFLECVQDMDHENMFWYRQDPGLGLRLIYFSYDVKMKEKGDIPEGYSVSREKKERFSLILESASTNQTSMYLCASKGLAGVVSYNEQFFGPGTRLTVL.